The rows below give T cell receptor beta chains drawn from one sample of a study of T-cell reconstitution after alpha-beta-depleted transplantation in children. MiXCR was run by TCRdb on the PCR reads, yielding one entry per CDR3 protein. The sample holds around 700,000 distinct CDR3 sequences, around 12% seen once. Sequencing was performed on PBMCs, taken before TCRalphabeta/CD19-depleted stem cell transplant. Receptors originate from a girl aged 2 to 10 with congenital amegakaryocytic thrombocytopenia, due to receive a stem cell transplant. The CDR3 runs from the conserved cysteine through the conserved F or W. D genes are given only for firm matches. Size values are once, few and many counts, or a class for expanded clones, and some rows have none.

D: TRBD2
V: TRBV5-1
size: many
J: TRBJ2-3
CDR3: CASSLLAGAPDTQYF
DNA: TGCGCCAGCAGCTTACTAGCGGGAGCCCCAGATACGCAGTATTTT

D: .
V: TRBV11-1
size: .
J: TRBJ2-3
CDR3: CASKTYTDTQYF
DNA: TGTGCCAGCAAGACTTACACAGATACGCAGTATTTT

D: .
V: TRBV29-1
size: few
J: TRBJ1-1
CDR3: CSVADLNTEAFF
DNA: TGCAGCGTTGCTGACTTGAACACTGAAGCTTTCTTT

D: .
V: TRBV12-3/TRBV12-4
size: many
J: TRBJ2-1
CDR3: CASTIGLEYNEQFF
DNA: TGTGCCAGCACCATAGGGCTAGAGTACAATGAGCAGTTCTTC

D: .
V: TRBV5-1
size: many
J: TRBJ1-1
CDR3: CASSSETEAFF
DNA: TGCGCCAGCAGCTCGGAGACTGAAGCTTTCTTT

D: TRBD2
V: TRBV6-5
size: many
J: TRBJ2-7
CDR3: CASSYYWGTSEGEQYF
DNA: TGTGCCAGCAGTTACTATTGGGGGACTAGCGAAGGCGAGCAGTACTTC

D: TRBD1
V: TRBV29-1
size: many
J: TRBJ2-4
CDR3: CSVETGLAKNIQYF
DNA: TGCAGCGTAGAGACAGGGCTCGCCAAAAACATTCAGTACTTC

D: .
V: TRBV20-1
size: .
J: TRBJ1-2
CDR3: CSASEGPGYGYTF
DNA: TGCAGTGCTAGCGAAGGACCTGGGTATGGCTACACCTTC

D: TRBD2
V: TRBV5-1
size: many
J: TRBJ2-5
CDR3: CASSLMTSGSPKETQYF
DNA: TGCGCCAGCAGCTTGATGACTAGCGGGAGTCCGAAGGAGACCCAGTACTTC

D: .
V: TRBV7-9
size: .
J: TRBJ1-5
CDR3: CATGPDSNQPQHF
DNA: TGTGCCACCGGCCCAGATAGCAATCAGCCCCAGCATTTT

D: .
V: TRBV9
size: .
J: TRBJ2-2
CDR3: CASSVGFRRENTGELFF
DNA: TGTGCCAGCAGCGTAGGGTTTCGGAGGGAGAACACCGGGGAGCTGTTTTTT

D: TRBD2
V: TRBV7-6
size: few
J: TRBJ2-1
CDR3: CASSLRLAGRRDEQFF
DNA: TGTGCCAGCAGCTTAAGGCTAGCGGGAAGGCGGGATGAGCAGTTCTTC

D: TRBD1
V: TRBV19
size: .
J: TRBJ2-5
CDR3: CASSTTGSETQYF
DNA: TGTGCCAGTAGTACGACAGGGTCAGAGACCCAGTACTTC

D: .
V: TRBV7-2
size: .
J: TRBJ2-3
CDR3: CASSLDLSDTDTQYF
DNA: TGTGCCAGCAGCTTAGATCTGAGTGACACAGATACGCAGTATTTT

D: .
V: TRBV29-1
size: many
J: TRBJ1-2
CDR3: CSVEVGTTVYGYTF
DNA: TGCAGCGTTGAAGTCGGGACGACAGTATATGGCTACACCTTC

D: .
V: TRBV4-1
size: many
J: TRBJ2-3
CDR3: CASSRGGTDTQYF
DNA: TGCGCCAGCAGCCGAGGGGGAACAGATACGCAGTATTTT

D: .
V: TRBV5-1
size: .
J: TRBJ2-3
CDR3: CASSLGLLGGTDTQYF
DNA: TGCGCCAGCAGCTTAGGCCTCCTCGGGGGCACAGATACGCAGTATTTT

D: TRBD2
V: TRBV7-2
size: .
J: TRBJ2-1
CDR3: CASSLAGSPAGGYNEQFF
DNA: TGTGCCAGCAGCTTAGCGGGCTCGCCAGCGGGAGGGTACAATGAGCAGTTCTTC

D: .
V: TRBV10-3
size: many
J: TRBJ1-2
CDR3: CATTLRVEDGYTF
DNA: TGTGCCACCACCCTTCGAGTGGAGGATGGCTACACCTTC

D: TRBD1
V: TRBV29-1
size: many
J: TRBJ2-1
CDR3: CSATGQQNEQFF
DNA: TGCAGCGCAACGGGACAGCAGAATGAGCAGTTCTTC

D: .
V: TRBV21-1
size: few
J: TRBJ2-1
CDR3: CASSKGASGRTLSYNEQFF
DNA: TGTGCCAGCAGCAAAGGAGCTAGCGGGAGGACGCTCTCCTACAATGAGCAGTTCTTC

D: .
V: TRBV10-3
size: many
J: TRBJ1-1
CDR3: CAISETERFFNTEAFF
DNA: TGTGCCATCAGTGAGACCGAGCGATTCTTCAACACTGAAGCTTTCTTT

D: TRBD1
V: TRBV9
size: many
J: TRBJ1-1
CDR3: CASSVMDRGGTEAFF
DNA: TGTGCCAGCAGCGTAATGGACAGGGGCGGCACTGAAGCTTTCTTT

D: TRBD1
V: TRBV12-3/TRBV12-4
size: many
J: TRBJ2-5
CDR3: CASSPRQGETQYF
DNA: TGTGCCAGCAGTCCAAGACAGGGGGAGACCCAGTACTTC

D: TRBD2
V: TRBV5-1
size: .
J: TRBJ2-3
CDR3: CASIPREGLTDTQYF
DNA: TGCGCCAGCATCCCGCGGGAGGGCCTCACAGATACGCAGTATTTT

D: .
V: TRBV7-2
size: many
J: TRBJ2-6
CDR3: CASSLNNGANVLTF
DNA: TGTGCCAGCAGCTTAAATAACGGGGCCAACGTCCTGACTTTC

D: TRBD1
V: TRBV20-1
size: many
J: TRBJ2-4
CDR3: CSARVGQDKNIQYF
DNA: TGCAGTGCTAGAGTGGGACAGGACAAAAACATTCAGTACTTC

D: TRBD1
V: TRBV7-2
size: many
J: TRBJ2-1
CDR3: CASSLYGTGGVYEQFF
DNA: TGTGCCAGCAGCTTATACGGGACAGGGGGGGTCTATGAGCAGTTCTTC

D: TRBD1
V: TRBV7-2
size: .
J: TRBJ1-4
CDR3: CGTGENNEKLFF
DNA: TGTGGGACAGGGGAAAATAATGAAAAACTGTTTTTT

D: .
V: TRBV28
size: .
J: TRBJ1-3
CDR3: CASTLVRSGGNTIYF
DNA: TGTGCCAGCACCCTAGTCAGGTCGGGTGGAAACACCATATATTTT

D: .
V: TRBV7-8
size: many
J: TRBJ2-2
CDR3: CASSFWGELFF
DNA: TGTGCCAGCAGTTTTTGGGGGGAGCTGTTTTTT

D: .
V: TRBV6-5
size: many
J: TRBJ2-2
CDR3: CASMRITGELFF
DNA: TGTGCCAGCATGAGGATCACCGGGGAGCTGTTTTTT